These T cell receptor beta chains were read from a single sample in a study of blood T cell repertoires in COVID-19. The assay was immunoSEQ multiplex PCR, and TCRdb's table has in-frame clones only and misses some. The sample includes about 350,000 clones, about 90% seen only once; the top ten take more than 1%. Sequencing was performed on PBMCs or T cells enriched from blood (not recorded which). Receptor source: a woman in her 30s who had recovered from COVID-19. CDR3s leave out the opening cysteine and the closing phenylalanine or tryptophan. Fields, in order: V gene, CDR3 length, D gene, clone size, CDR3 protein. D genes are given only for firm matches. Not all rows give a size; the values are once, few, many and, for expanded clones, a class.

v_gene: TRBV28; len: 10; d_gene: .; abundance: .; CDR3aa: ASSWAAYEQY
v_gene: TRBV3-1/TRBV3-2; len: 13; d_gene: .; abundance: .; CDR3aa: ASSWGPGVNYEQY
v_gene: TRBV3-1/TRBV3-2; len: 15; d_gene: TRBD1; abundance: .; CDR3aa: ASSQGASGQGAGELF
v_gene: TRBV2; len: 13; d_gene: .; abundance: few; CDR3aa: ASSEGGIHQETQY
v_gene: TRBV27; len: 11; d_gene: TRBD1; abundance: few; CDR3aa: ASSGTGNSPLH
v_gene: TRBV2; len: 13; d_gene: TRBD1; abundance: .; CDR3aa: ASSGDRGFNYGYT
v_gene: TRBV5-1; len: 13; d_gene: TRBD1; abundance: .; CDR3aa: ASSPDRGQTGELF
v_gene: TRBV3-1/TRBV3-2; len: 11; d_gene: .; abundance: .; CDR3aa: ASSQDRFQPQH
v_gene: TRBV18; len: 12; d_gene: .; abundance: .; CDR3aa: ASSPGQTNQPQH
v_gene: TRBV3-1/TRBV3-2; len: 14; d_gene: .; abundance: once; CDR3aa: ASSQETGPYQETQY
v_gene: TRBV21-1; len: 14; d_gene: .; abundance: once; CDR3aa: ASSNEGRPPSYEQY
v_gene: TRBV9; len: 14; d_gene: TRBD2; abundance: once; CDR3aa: ASSGLAGALYNEQF
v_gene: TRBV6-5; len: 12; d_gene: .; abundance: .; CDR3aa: ASMVPGDGNTIY
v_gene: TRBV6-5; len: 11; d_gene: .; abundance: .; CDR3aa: ASTPVRDQPQH
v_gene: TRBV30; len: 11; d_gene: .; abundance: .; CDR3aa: AWSPGTSEKLF
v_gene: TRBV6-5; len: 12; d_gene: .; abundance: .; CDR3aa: ASSRTAQYQPQH